The 10 T cell receptor beta chains given below trace back to one sample, sequenced in a study of blood T cell repertoires in COVID-19. The data were produced by immunoSEQ multiplex PCR, yet TCRdb's version contains in-frame clones alone and is incomplete. The top ten hold 10% to 15% of the sample, which has around 200,000 clones, 87% seen once. The sequenced sample was peripheral blood. The origin of the receptors is a woman aged 18-29 years who had recovered from COVID-19.

Here the CDR3 DNA reads TGTGCCAGCAGCTTAGACCCGGATGAGCAGTTCTTC. Translating it yields CASSLDPDEQFF. The chain uses TRBV7-6 and TRBJ2-1; D unclear. CDR3 length equals 12 residues. V was pared by 1 base and J by 8 bases, with 6 bases between. Germline V gene data show CDR1 as SGHVS and CDR2 as FNYEAQ.

The chain joins TRBV4-3 to TRBJ2-7; D perhaps matches TRBD2 (5 bases). The CDR3 sequence is 15 residues long. V lost 1 base and J 1 base, leaving 11 bases between the germline ends. CDR1 is LGHNA and CDR2 is YSLEER in the germline V gene. The CDR3 spells CASSQGRTDSYEQYF. In nucleotides, the CDR3 is TGCGCCAGCAGCCAAGGTCGGACTGATTCCTACGAGCAGTACTTC.

The CDR3 region has the DNA TGTGCCAGCGGGCAGGGATCTGAAAAACTGTTTTTT. Translated, it gives CASGQGSEKLFF. This chain connects TRBV13 to TRBJ1-4; D is possibly TRBD1 (5 bases). The CDR3 is 12 amino acids. Trimming cost V 8 bases and J 7 bases, with 11 bases left between them. CDR1 and CDR2 (germline): PRHDT, FYEKMQ (reference sequence).

This chain links TRBV10-2 with TRBJ1-1; D possibly corresponds to TRBD1 (5 bases). This CDR3 has 12 amino acids. V lost 6 bases and J lost 6, with 11 bases in between. Germline V CDR1 and CDR2: WSHSY, SAAADI. The CDR3 nucleotides read TGCGCCAGCAGGGCAGGGATGGCTGAAGCTTTCTTT. Protein: CASRAGMAEAFF.

CDR3 residues: CASSFQDFSYNSPLHF. The CDR3 bases are TGTGCCAGCAGCTTCCAGGACTTCTCCTATAATTCACCCCTCCACTTT. V gene TRBV11-2 combines with J gene TRBJ1-6; D not certain. The germline CDR1 and CDR2 sequences are SGHAT and FQNNGV. This CDR3 has 16 amino acids. Between the trimmed V and J ends, which lost 3 bases and 0 bases, there was a span of 9 bases.

As for this clone: Within the sample, other DNA sequences also encode this same CDR3. The gene calls are TRBV9 and TRBJ2-3; 8 nucleotides line up with TRBD2. CDR1 and CDR2 from the germline V gene are SGDLS and YYNGEE. This CDR3 is 14 amino acids long. The junction had 2 bases not matched to a gene; V was cut back by 3 bases and J by 2 bases. The CDR3 spells CASSAGLATDTQYF. CDR3 sequence (DNA): TGTGCCAGCAGCGCTGGACTAGCCACAGATACGCAGTATTTT.

This chain links TRBV27 with TRBJ1-1, with D unresolved. This CDR3 has 16 residues. In germline, CDR1 is MNHEY, CDR2 SMNVEV (reference sequence). The V and J ends lost 4 bases and 1 base respectively, with 16 bases between them. This CDR3 reads CASSSGRGLRNTEAFF. In DNA, the CDR3 is TGTGCCAGCAGTTCGGGCAGAGGGCTAAGGAACACTGAAGCTTTCTTT.

This chain joins TRBV4-2 and TRBJ2-3; D may be TRBD2 (5 bases). The V end lost 0 bases, the J end lost 2 bases, and 12 bases lay between the germline ends. This CDR3 has 16 amino acids. Germline-derived CDR1 and CDR2 are LGHNA and YNFKEQ. The DNA for the CDR3 is TGTGCCAGCAGCCAAGATCTCGGGGTCCCCACAGATACGCAGTATTTT. Protein product: CASSQDLGVPTDTQYF.

The rearrangement uses TRBV6-6 and TRBJ2-1; 10 nucleotides align to TRBD2. After removal of 5 bases from V and 2 bases from J, the junction contained 9 bases not matched to a gene. CDR1 MNHNY and CDR2 SVGAGI come from the germline V gene (reference sequence). This CDR3 is built from 17 residues. The chain's CDR3 is CASSLLTSGYTYNEQFF. The CDR3, as DNA: TGTGCCAGCAGTCTCCTGACTAGCGGGTACACCTACAATGAGCAGTTCTTC.

To note about this clone: This same CDR3 is encoded by further DNA sequences in the sample. The chain combines TRBV7-9 with TRBJ2-7; D is ambiguous. CDR3 length: 11 residues. Deletions cut 5 bases from V and 3 bases from J, with 5 bases between. The germline V gene has CDR1 SEHNR and CDR2 FQNEAQ (reference sequence). CDR3 nucleotide sequence: TGTGCCAGCAGCCCGAGCTACGAGCAGTACTTC. It encodes CASSPSYEQYF.